Below are 22 T cell receptor beta chains sequenced from a single sample in a study of blood T cells in healthy people across ages. A second PCR, run for 7 to 11 cycles, used a sample-barcoded 5' primer plus a J-beta primer mix. TCRdb called the 5' RACE reads again in MiXCR, with one record for every CDR3 protein. The sample includes about a million distinct CDR3 sequences, about 51% of them seen just once. Sample: blood. The origin of the receptors is a woman in her sixties in good health.

The chain is built from TRBV20-1 and TRBJ2-4; the D is unclear. The J call may be mistaken, given a closer DNA end match to TRBJ2-7. CDR3 length: 11 residues. Germline assignment: CDR1 DFQATT and CDR2 SNEGSKA (reference sequence). CDR3 coding DNA: TGCAGTGCTAGTGTCGCCGGCGAGCAGTACTTC. Protein product: CSASVAGEQYF.

In the case of this clonotype: This clone may be a read error of a much larger clone one base away. The chain joins TRBV7-2 to TRBJ2-5; 7 bases are shared with TRBD2. Germline CDR1 reads SGHTA; CDR2 reads FQGNSA. This CDR3 is 16 amino acids long. V lost 5 bases to trimming and J lost 5 bases; unmatched junction nucleotides: 14. The CDR3: CASSPNTGLGGETQYF. For the CDR3, the DNA is TGTGCCAGCAGCCCGAATACTGGACTAGGCGGCGAGACCCAGTACTTC.

The V and J genes are TRBV20-1 and TRBJ2-1; possibly TRBD1 or TRBD2 for D (6 bases each). The ends were cut back, 6 bases at V and 13 bases at J, with 16 bases in the middle. Germline CDR1 and CDR2: DFQATT and SNEGSKA (reference sequence). The CDR3 is made up of 11 amino acids. In nucleotides, the CDR3 is TGCAGTGCAAAGGGGGGTGGGCCCCAGTTCTTC. Amino acids: CSAKGGGPQFF.

This clonotype was found a few times. V usage is TRBV7-6 and J usage is TRBJ2-6, with D perhaps assigned TRBD1 or TRBD2 (5 bases each). The CDR3 totals 17 residues. The germline V and J ends were trimmed by 5 bases and 1 base, with 15 bases remaining between them. The germline V gene has CDR1 SGHVS and CDR2 FNYEAQ. The CDR3 coding sequence is TGTGCCAGCAGCAGGGGACGCCTACGATCTGGGGCCAACGTCCTGACTTTC. Protein sequence: CASSRGRLRSGANVLTF.

This clonotype was observed a few times. This chain uses TRBV20-1 with TRBJ1-1; possibly TRBD1 for D (6 bases). CDR3 length: 17 residues. V was shortened by 0 bases and J by 1 base, with 18 bases between the two germline ends. The germline gives CDR1 DFQATT, CDR2 SNEGSKA (reference sequence). The CDR3 nucleotides read TGCAGTGCTAGAGAGGGGGCCTACAGGGAGGGGAACACTGAAGCTTTCTTT. The encoded protein is CSAREGAYREGNTEAFF.

The rearrangement joins TRBV12-3 or TRBV12-4 to TRBJ1-4, with no clear D. The CDR3 is made up of 14 amino acids. V was trimmed by 5 bases and J by 8 bases, leaving 15 bases between them. The CDR3 spells CASSPDAKGEKLFF. In DNA form, the CDR3 reads TGTGCCAGCAGTCCGGACGCAAAAGGGGAAAAACTGTTTTTT.

This sequence joins TRBV5-1 and TRBJ2-1; 8 bases align to TRBD1. V shed 4 bases and J 4 bases; nucleotides not matched to a gene: 10. The CDR3 contains 16 residues. Germline CDR1 SGHRS, CDR2 YFSETQ. The CDR3 sequence is CASSPGTGSAYNEQFF. For the CDR3, the DNA is TGCGCCAGCAGCCCGGGGACAGGATCGGCTTACAATGAGCAGTTCTTC.

This chain connects TRBV28 to TRBJ2-3; no clear D gene. The CDR3 runs to 11 residues. Trimming removed 3 bases at V and 8 bases at J, with 6 bases between. Germline values: CDR1 MDHEN, CDR2 SYDVKM. The CDR3, as DNA: TGTGCCAGCAGTTTTTTCGGTACGCAGTATTTT. Its protein is CASSFFGTQYF.

This clonotype has only a few counts. This rearrangement joins TRBV20-1 to TRBJ2-5; no definite D call. This CDR3 is 11 amino acids long. CDR1 and CDR2 from the germline V gene are DFQATT and SNEGSKA (reference sequence). Deletions cut 3 bases from V and 7 bases from J, with 9 bases between. The CDR3 region is CSASDIWTQYF. Written as DNA, the CDR3 is TGCAGTGCTAGCGACATCTGGACCCAGTACTTC.

The chain uses TRBV5-1 and TRBJ2-5; 8 bases line up with TRBD2. V lost 5 bases and J lost 11; bases outside the gene matches: 14. The germline V gene encodes CDR1 SGHRS and CDR2 YFSETQ. The CDR3 extends over 14 amino acids. CDR3 in DNA: TGCGCCAGCAGTGTGACTAGCGAGGGCAATGAGCAGTACTTC. It codes for CASSVTSEGNEQYF.

This clonotype has more than one count but fewer than ten. One base away lies a much larger clone, so this may be a sequencing read error. The rearrangement joins TRBV20-1 to TRBJ2-1; either TRBD1 or TRBD2 may supply D (5 bases each). The DNA end is a closer match to TRBJ2-7, so the J assignment may be wrong. This CDR3 spans 16 amino acids. Germline V gene sequence: CDR1 DFQATT, CDR2 SNEGSKA (reference sequence). The CDR3 DNA reads TGCAGTGCTAGAGATCTATTTGGGGACCACTACAATGAGCAGTACTTC. Its protein product is CSARDLFGDHYNEQYF.

This sequence joins TRBV12-3 or TRBV12-4 and TRBJ2-3; either TRBD1 or TRBD2 may supply D (5 bases each). Between the trimmed V and J ends, which lost 8 bases and 2 bases, there was a span of 14 bases. This CDR3 is 14 amino acids long. The CDR3 DNA reads TGTGCCAGCGTAAGGGACGGATACACAGATACGCAGTATTTT. This sequence encodes CASVRDGYTDTQYF.

This clonotype was counted only a few times. This chain connects TRBV5-6 to TRBJ1-2; 11 bases fit TRBD1. V was pared by 4 bases and J by 4 bases, with 9 bases of the junction left unmatched. The CDR3 runs to 16 residues. Germline CDR1 reads SGHDT; CDR2 reads YYEEEE. CDR3 protein: CASSRDRGVSLYGYTF. CDR3 nucleotides: TGTGCCAGCAGCAGGGACAGGGGGGTATCCCTCTATGGCTACACCTTC.

The V call is TRBV7-2, the J call TRBJ2-7; D possibly corresponds to TRBD1 (6 bases). V dropped 4 bases and J dropped 3 bases, with 25 bases sitting between them. Germline CDR1 reads SGHTA; CDR2 reads FQGNSA. The CDR3 extends over 18 amino acids. CDR3 bases: TGTGCCAGCAGCTCCCACAACCCGGACAGTATTAGGATCTACGAGCAGTACTTC. Amino acids: CASSSHNPDSIRIYEQYF.

V gene TRBV29-1 combines with J gene TRBJ2-1; no clear D gene. The germline V and J ends were trimmed by 3 bases and 1 base, with 22 bases remaining between them. Germline CDR1 SQVTM, CDR2 ANQGSEA. The CDR3 has 18 residues. The CDR3 sequence is CSVDGLVGRYISYNEQFF. CDR3 sequence (DNA): TGCAGCGTTGATGGTCTTGTAGGAAGGTACATATCCTACAATGAGCAGTTCTTC.

In DNA form, the CDR3 reads TGCAGCGTCGCCGGGGGACAGCTCTACAATGAGCAGTTCTTC. Translated, it gives CSVAGGQLYNEQFF. V usage is TRBV29-1 and J usage is TRBJ2-1; D might be TRBD1 (7 bases). The CDR3 has 14 amino acids. The V gene lost 6 bases and the J gene lost 3 bases, with 15 bases spanning the gap. Germline V gives CDR1 SQVTM, CDR2 ANQGSEA.

The chain has TRBV28 and TRBJ1-1; the D gene is possibly TRBD1 (5 bases). Trimming took off 2 bases at V and 6 bases at J, with 13 bases between the two ends. The CDR3 totals 14 residues. The V gene's germline CDR1 is MDHEN and CDR2 SYDVKM. In nucleotides, the CDR3 is TGTGCCAGCAGTTTAAATCAAGGGACGGCTGAAGCTTTCTTT. Translated, it gives CASSLNQGTAEAFF.

V is TRBV14 and J is TRBJ2-7; 9 bases are a match to TRBD2. This CDR3 region has 19 residues. V lost 1 base to trimming and J lost 2 bases; unmatched junction nucleotides: 15. CDR1 and CDR2 (germline): SGHDN, FVKESK. CDR3 amino acids: CASSQGQPLTSGRPYEQYF. The DNA for the CDR3 is TGTGCCAGCAGCCAAGGTCAACCACTAACTAGCGGGCGACCCTACGAGCAGTACTTC.

V gene TRBV7-3 combines with J gene TRBJ1-1; D ambiguous. Looked up from germline, CDR1 is SGHTA and CDR2 is FQGTGA. V shed 4 bases and J shed 8 bases, with 11 bases lying between them. The CDR3 length is 12 residues. This CDR3 is CASSSRAIEAFF. In nucleotides, the CDR3 is TGTGCCAGCAGCTCCCGCGCGATAGAAGCTTTCTTT.

This clonotype occurred a few times. CDR3 in amino acids: CSALPGLLAPSDTQYF. The CDR3 nucleotides read TGCAGCGCCCTCCCGGGACTACTGGCACCATCAGATACGCAGTATTTT. The chain joins TRBV29-1 to TRBJ2-3, with 7 nucleotides matching TRBD2. Losses at the gene ends were 7 bases for V and 4 bases for J; bases not matched to a gene: 17. The germline gives CDR1 SQVTM, CDR2 ANQGSEA. The CDR3 runs to 16 residues.

The sample holds one count of this clonotype. The rearrangement joins TRBV5-5 to TRBJ2-3; 11 nucleotides match TRBD2. Per germline, CDR1 SGHKS and CDR2 YYEKEE (reference sequence). J was trimmed by 4 bases and V by 4 bases; bases with no gene match: 8. The CDR3 totals 16 residues. The CDR3: CASSPNSGRASDTQYF. In DNA form, the CDR3 reads TGTGCCAGCAGCCCTAATAGCGGGAGGGCCTCAGATACGCAGTATTTT.

On this clonotype itself: Germline and junction disagree at one end, which may indicate a read error. The V gene is TRBV15, the J gene TRBJ1-1; D is possibly TRBD1 (6 bases). The CDR3 is made up of 16 amino acids. CDR1 is LNHNV and CDR2 is YYDKDF in the germline V gene (reference sequence). The CDR3 region is CATSREKRAGQLEVFF. DNA of the CDR3: TGTGCCACCAGCAGAGAAAAACGCGCAGGACAGCTTGAAGTTTTCTTT.